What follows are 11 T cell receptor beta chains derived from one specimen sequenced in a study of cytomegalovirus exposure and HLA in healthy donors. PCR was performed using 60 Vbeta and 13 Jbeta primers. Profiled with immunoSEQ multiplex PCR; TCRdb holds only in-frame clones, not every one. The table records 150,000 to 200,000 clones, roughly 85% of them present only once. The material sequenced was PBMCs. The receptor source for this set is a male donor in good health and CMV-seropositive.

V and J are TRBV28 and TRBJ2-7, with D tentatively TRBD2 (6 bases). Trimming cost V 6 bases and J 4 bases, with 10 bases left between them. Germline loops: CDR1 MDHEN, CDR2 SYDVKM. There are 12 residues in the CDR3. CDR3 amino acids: CASRSGVYEQYF. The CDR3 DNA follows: TGTGCCAGCAGGTCGGGGGTTTACGAGCAGTACTTC.

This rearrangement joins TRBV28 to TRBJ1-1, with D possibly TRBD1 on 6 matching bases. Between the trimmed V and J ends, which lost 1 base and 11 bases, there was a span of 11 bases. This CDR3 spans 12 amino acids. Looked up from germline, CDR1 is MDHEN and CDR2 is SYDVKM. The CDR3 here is CASSLFGGAAFF. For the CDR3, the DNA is TGTGCCAGCAGTTTATTCGGGGGGGCGGCTTTCTTT.

The CDR3 DNA sequence: TGTGCCAGCAGCTGGGGGACTAGCGGGGGGGGTGAGACCCAGTACTTC. Translation: CASSWGTSGGGETQYF. The chain joins TRBV7-2 to TRBJ2-5, with 16 bases that match TRBD2. Trimming at V came to 4 bases and at J to 5 bases, leaving 4 bases not matched to a gene. CDR3 length equals 16 residues. Germline-derived CDR1 and CDR2 are SGHTA and FQGNSA.

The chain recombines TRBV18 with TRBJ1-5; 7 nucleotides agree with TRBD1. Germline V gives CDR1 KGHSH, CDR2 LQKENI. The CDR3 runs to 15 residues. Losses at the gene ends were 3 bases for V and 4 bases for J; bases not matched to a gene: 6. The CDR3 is CASSPRGQTNQPQHF. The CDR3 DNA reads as TGTGCCAGCTCACCTCGGGGACAGACGAATCAGCCCCAGCATTTT.

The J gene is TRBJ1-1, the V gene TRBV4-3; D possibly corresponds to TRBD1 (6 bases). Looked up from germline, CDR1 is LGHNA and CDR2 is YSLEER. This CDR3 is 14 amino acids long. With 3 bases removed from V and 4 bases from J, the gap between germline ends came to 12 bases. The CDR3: CASSQIPGATEAFF. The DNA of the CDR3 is TGCGCCAGCAGCCAGATTCCAGGGGCCACTGAAGCTTTCTTT.

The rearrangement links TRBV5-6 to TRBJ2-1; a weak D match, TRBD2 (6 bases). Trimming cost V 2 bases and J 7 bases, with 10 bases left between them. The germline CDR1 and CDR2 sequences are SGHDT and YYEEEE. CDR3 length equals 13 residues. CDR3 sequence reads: CASSFGRLNEQFF. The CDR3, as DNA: TGTGCCAGCAGCTTTGGGAGGTTGAATGAGCAGTTCTTC. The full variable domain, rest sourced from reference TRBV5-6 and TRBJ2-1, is DAGVTQSPTHLIKTRGQQVTLRCSPKSGHDTVSWYQQALGQGPQFIFQYYEEEERQRGNFPDRFSGHQFPNYSSELNVNALLLGDSALYLCASSFGRLNEQFFGPGTRLTVL.

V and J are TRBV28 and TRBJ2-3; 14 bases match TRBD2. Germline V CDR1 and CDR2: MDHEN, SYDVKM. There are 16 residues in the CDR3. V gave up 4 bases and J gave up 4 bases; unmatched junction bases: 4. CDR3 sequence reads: CASSSPTSGRADTQYF. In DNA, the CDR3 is TGTGCCAGCAGTTCCCCGACTAGCGGGAGGGCAGATACGCAGTATTTT.

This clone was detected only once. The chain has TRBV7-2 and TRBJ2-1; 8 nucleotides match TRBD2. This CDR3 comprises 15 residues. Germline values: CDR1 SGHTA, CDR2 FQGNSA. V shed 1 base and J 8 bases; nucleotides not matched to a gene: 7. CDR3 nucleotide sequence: TGTGCCAGCAGCTTAGTGCGCGGGAGGAGCTATGAGCAGTTCTTC. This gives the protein CASSLVRGRSYEQFF. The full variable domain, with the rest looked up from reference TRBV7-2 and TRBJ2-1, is GAGVSQSPSNKVTEKGKDVELRCDPISGHTALYWYRQSLGQGLEFLIYFQGNSAPDKSGLPSDRFSAERTGGSVSTLTIQRTQQEDSAVYLCASSLVRGRSYEQFFGPGTRLTVL.

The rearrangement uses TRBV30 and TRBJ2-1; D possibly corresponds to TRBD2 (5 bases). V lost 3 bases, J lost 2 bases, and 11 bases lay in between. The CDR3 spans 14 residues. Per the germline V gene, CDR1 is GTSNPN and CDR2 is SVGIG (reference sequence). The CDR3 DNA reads TGTGCCTGGAGGGATCCGGGGACCTACAATGAGCAGTTCTTC. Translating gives CAWRDPGTYNEQFF. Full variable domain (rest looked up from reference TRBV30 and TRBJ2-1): SQTIHQWPATLVQPVGSPLSLECTVEGTSNPNLYWYRQAAGRGLQLLFYSVGIGQISSEVPQNLSASRPQDRQFILSSKKLLLSDSGFYLCAWRDPGTYNEQFFGPGTRLTVL.

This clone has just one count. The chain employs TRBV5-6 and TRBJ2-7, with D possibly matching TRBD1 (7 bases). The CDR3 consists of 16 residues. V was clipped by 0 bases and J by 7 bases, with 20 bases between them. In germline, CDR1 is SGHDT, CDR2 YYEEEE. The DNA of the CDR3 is TGTGCCAGCAGCTTGGGTCTGCGGGACAGAAGTGGAGAGCAGTACTTC. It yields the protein CASSLGLRDRSGEQYF.

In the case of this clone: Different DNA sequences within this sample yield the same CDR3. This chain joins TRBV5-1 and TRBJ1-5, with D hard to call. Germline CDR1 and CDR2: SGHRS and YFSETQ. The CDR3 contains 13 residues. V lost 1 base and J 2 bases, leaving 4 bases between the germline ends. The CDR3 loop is CASSLSGNQPQHF. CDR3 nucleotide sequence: TGCGCCAGCAGCTTGTCAGGCAATCAGCCCCAGCATTTT.